Below are 6 T cell receptor beta chains sequenced from a single sample in a study of blood T cell repertoires in COVID-19. Sequencing used immunoSEQ multiplex PCR; TCRdb keeps in-frame clones, though not all of them. The table includes some 180,000 clones, about 88% detected once. The sequencing input was peripheral blood. The receptors derive from a man between 45 and 60 years old with COVID-19, enrolled during active disease.

V and J are TRBV7-9 and TRBJ1-1; D not certain. The CDR3 extends over 13 amino acids. Germline V gene lookup returns CDR1 SEHNR and CDR2 FQNEAQ (reference sequence). V was pared by 7 bases and J by 3 bases, with 12 bases between. The CDR3 DNA follows: TGTGCCAGCACGCCAGGATTGTACACTGAAGCTTTCTTT. Amino acids: CASTPGLYTEAFF.

The V gene is TRBV30, the J gene TRBJ2-2; TRBD2 agrees at 7 bases. The CDR3 loop spans 15 amino acids. Germline-derived CDR1 and CDR2 are GTSNPN and SVGIG (reference sequence). V shed 2 bases and J 9 bases; nucleotides not matched to a gene: 12. The CDR3 nucleotides are TGTGCCTGGAGTCGCGGGGGAAGCCTGTTTCGGGAGCTGTTTTTT. Its protein product is CAWSRGGSLFRELFF.

The rearrangement uses TRBV6-5 and TRBJ2-1, with 7 positions matching TRBD2. With V trimmed by 4 bases and J by 6 bases, 6 bases remained unmatched. The germline V gene encodes CDR1 MNHEY and CDR2 SVGAGI. This CDR3 is built from 14 residues. In DNA form, the CDR3 reads TGTGCCAGCAGTTGGGGCGGGGGACTCAATGAGCAGTTCTTC. It specifies CASSWGGGLNEQFF.

V gene TRBV28 combines with J gene TRBJ1-2; 10 bases line up with TRBD1. Germline assignment: CDR1 MDHEN and CDR2 SYDVKM. J was trimmed by 7 bases and V by 9 bases; bases with no gene match: 11. The CDR3 has 14 residues. The CDR3 protein is CASAGGTGVGGYTF. The CDR3 DNA follows: TGTGCCAGTGCCGGCGGGACAGGGGTAGGTGGCTACACCTTC.

The chain uses TRBV5-1 and TRBJ2-5, with TRBD2 identical over 8 bases. Germline CDR1 and CDR2: SGHRS and YFSETQ. CDR3 length: 14 amino acids. The junction had 2 bases not matched to a gene; V was cut back by 2 bases and J by 2 bases. As DNA, the CDR3 is TGCGCCAGCAGCTTAACTAGCGGACAAGAGACCCAGTACTTC. Translating it yields CASSLTSGQETQYF.

The V gene is TRBV7-2, the J gene TRBJ1-2; D perhaps matches TRBD1 (5 bases). Deletions cut 2 bases from V and 1 base from J, with 11 bases between. There are 15 residues in the CDR3. Germline loops: CDR1 SGHTA, CDR2 FQGNSA. The chain's CDR3 is CASSLQGFGNYGYTF. The CDR3 region has the DNA TGTGCCAGCAGCTTACAGGGTTTCGGTAACTATGGCTACACCTTC.